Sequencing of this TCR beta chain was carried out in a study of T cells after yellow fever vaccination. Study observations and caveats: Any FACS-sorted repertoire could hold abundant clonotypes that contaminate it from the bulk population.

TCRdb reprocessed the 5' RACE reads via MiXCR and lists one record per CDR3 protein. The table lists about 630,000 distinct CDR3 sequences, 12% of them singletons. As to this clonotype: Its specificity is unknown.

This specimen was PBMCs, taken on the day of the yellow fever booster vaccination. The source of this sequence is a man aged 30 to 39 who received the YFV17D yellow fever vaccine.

In DNA, the CDR3 is TGTGCCACCAGTGGGCCGGGACAGGGTGGGTACAATGAGCAGTTCTTC. It codes for CATSGPGQGGYNEQFF. V gene TRBV24-1 combines with J gene TRBJ2-1, with 9 bases matching TRBD1. Trimming removed 5 bases from V and 4 bases from J; junction bases left unmatched: 8. CDR1 and CDR2 from the germline V gene are KGHDR and SFDVKD. This CDR3 has 16 amino acids.